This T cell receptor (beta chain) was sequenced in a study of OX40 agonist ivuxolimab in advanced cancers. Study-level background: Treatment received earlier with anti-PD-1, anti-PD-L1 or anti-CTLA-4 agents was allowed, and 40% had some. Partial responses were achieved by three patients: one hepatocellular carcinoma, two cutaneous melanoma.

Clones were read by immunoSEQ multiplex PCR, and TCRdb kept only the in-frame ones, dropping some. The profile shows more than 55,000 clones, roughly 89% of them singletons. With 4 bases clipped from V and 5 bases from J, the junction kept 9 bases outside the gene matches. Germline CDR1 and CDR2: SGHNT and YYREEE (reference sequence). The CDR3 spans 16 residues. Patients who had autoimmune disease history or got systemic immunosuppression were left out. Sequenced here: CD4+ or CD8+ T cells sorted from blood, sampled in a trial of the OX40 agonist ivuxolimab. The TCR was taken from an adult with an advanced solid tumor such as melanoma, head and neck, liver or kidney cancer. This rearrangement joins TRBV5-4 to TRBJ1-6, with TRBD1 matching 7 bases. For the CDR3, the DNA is TGTGCCAGCAGCGGAGGGGCCGGGACAGATAATTCACCCCTCCACTTT. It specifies CASSGGAGTDNSPLHF.